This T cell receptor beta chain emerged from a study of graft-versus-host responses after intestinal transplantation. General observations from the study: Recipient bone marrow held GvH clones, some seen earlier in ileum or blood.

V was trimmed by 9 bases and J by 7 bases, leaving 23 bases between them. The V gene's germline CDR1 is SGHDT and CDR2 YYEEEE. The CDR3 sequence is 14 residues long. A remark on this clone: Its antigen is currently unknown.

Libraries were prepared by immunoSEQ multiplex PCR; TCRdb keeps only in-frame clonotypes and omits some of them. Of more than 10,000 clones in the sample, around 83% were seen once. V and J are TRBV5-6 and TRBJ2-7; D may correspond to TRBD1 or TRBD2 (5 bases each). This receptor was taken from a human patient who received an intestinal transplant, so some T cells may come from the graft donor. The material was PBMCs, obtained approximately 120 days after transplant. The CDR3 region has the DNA TGTGCCACGCGCAGTGGGCCTGGGACGAGGGAGCAGTACTTC. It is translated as CATRSGPGTREQYF.